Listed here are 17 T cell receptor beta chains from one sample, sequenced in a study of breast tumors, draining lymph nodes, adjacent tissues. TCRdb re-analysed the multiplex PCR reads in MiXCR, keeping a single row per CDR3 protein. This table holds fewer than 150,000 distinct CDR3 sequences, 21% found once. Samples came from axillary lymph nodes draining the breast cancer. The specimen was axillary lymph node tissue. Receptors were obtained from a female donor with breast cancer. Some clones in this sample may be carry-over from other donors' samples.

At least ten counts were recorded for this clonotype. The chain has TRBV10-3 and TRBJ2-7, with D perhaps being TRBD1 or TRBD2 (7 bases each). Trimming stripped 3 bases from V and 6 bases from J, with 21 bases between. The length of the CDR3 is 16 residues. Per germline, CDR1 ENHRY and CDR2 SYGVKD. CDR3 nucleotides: TGTGCCATCAGTGAAGGGACGGGGCCAGGGGGGGTCGAGCAGTACTTC. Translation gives CAISEGTGPGGVEQYF.

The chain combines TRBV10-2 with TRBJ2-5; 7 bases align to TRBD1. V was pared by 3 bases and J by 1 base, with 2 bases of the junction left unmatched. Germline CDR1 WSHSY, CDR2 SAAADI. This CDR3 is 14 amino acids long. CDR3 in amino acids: CASSDGTVQETQYF. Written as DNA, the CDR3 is TGCGCCAGCAGTGACGGGACAGTCCAAGAGACCCAGTACTTC.

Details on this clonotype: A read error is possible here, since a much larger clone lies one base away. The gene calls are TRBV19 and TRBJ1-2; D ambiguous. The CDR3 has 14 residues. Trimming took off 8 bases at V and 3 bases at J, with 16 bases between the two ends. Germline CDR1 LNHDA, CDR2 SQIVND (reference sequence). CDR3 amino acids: CASSGPDTYYGYTF. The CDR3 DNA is TGTGCCAGTTCAGGCCCCGACACATACTATGGCTACACCTTC.

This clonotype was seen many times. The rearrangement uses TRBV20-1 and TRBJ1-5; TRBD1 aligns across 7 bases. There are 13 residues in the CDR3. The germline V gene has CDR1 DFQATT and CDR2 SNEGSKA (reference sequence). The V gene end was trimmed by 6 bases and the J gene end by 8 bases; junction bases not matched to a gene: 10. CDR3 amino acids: CSAQRDRAEPQHF. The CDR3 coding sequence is TGCAGTGCCCAACGTGACAGGGCTGAGCCCCAGCATTTT.

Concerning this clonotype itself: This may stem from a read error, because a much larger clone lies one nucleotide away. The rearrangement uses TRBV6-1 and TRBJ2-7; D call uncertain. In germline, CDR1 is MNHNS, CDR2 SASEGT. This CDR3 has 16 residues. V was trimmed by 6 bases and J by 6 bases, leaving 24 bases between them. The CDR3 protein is CASRAAGYITPREQYF. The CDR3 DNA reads TGTGCCAGCAGAGCTGCCGGGTACATAACCCCACGCGAGCAGTACTTC.

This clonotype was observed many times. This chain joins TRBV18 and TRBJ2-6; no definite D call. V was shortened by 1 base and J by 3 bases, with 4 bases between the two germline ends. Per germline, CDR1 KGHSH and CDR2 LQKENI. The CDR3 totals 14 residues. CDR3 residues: CASSPLNGANVLTF. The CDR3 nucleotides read TGTGCCAGCTCACCACTTAATGGGGCCAACGTCCTGACTTTC.

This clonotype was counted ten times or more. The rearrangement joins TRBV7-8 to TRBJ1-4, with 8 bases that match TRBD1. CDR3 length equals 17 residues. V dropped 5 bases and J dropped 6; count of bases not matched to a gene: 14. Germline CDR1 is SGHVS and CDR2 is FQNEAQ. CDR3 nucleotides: TGTGCCAGCAGCCTAGACCTCCCTACAGGGGGTGATGAAAAACTGTTTTTT. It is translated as CASSLDLPTGGDEKLFF.

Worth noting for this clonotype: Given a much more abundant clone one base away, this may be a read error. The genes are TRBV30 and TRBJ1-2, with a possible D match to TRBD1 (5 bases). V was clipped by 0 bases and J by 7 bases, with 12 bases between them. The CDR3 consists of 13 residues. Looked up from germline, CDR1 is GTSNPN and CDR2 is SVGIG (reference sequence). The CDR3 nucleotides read TGTGCCTGGAGTGTGTCAGGGAAAGTTGGCTACACCTTC. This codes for CAWSVSGKVGYTF.

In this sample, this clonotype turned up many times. CDR3 sequence: CSATDRGHTTNEKLFF. CDR3 coding DNA: TGCAGTGCTACCGACAGGGGGCACACAACTAATGAAAAACTGTTTTTT. This chain joins TRBV20-1 and TRBJ1-4; TRBD1 aligns across 10 bases. This CDR3 spans 16 amino acids. Germline CDR1 is DFQATT and CDR2 is SNEGSKA (reference sequence). V was clipped by 4 bases and J by 0 bases; unmatched bases: 5.

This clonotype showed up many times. The CDR3 DNA reads as TGTGCCAGCGGGGGACAGGGTAGCTATGGCTACACCTTC. This sequence encodes CASGGQGSYGYTF. V usage is TRBV6-5 and J usage is TRBJ1-2, with 9 nucleotides matching TRBD1. Germline V lookup: CDR1 MNHEY, CDR2 SVGAGI. The length of the CDR3 is 13 residues. The junction had 5 bases not matched to a gene; V was cut back by 8 bases and J by 4 bases.

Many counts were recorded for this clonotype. CDR3 coding DNA: TGCAGTGCTAGTAGCGGGAACACTGTGTACGAGCAGTACTTC. This encodes CSASSGNTVYEQYF. V usage is TRBV20-1 and J usage is TRBJ2-7; 8 bases match TRBD2. V was pared by 3 bases and J by 4 bases, with 8 bases of the junction left unmatched. The CDR3 totals 14 residues. Germline V CDR1 and CDR2: DFQATT, SNEGSKA (reference sequence).

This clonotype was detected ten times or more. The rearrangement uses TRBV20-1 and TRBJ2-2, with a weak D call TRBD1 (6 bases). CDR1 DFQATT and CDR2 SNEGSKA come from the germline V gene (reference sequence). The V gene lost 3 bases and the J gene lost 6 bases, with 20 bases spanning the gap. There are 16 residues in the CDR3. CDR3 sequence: CSASPLGAWGAGELFF. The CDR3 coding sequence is TGCAGTGCTAGCCCCTTGGGGGCGTGGGGAGCCGGGGAGCTGTTTTTT.

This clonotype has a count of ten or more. The CDR3 loop is CASSLYRSSYEQYF. For the CDR3, the DNA is TGTGCCAGCAGTTTATATCGTAGCTCCTACGAGCAGTACTTC. The V call is TRBV28, the J call TRBJ2-7; D unresolved. The CDR3 covers 14 residues. V dropped 1 base and J dropped 0 bases, with 7 bases sitting between them. The germline gives CDR1 MDHEN, CDR2 SYDVKM.

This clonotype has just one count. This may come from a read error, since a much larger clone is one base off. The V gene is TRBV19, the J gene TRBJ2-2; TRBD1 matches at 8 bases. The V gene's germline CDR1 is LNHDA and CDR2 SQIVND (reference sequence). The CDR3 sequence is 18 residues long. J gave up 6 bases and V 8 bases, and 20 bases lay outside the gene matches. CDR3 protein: CASGAGGAGGVGPGELFF. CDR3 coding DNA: TGTGCCAGTGGAGCTGGAGGGGCAGGGGGCGTTGGTCCCGGGGAGCTGTTTTTT.

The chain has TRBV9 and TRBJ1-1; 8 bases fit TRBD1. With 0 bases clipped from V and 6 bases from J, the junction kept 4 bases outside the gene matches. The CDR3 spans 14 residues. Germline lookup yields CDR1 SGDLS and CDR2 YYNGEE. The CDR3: CASSVVGDRPEAFF. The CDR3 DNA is TGTGCCAGCAGCGTAGTAGGGGACAGGCCTGAAGCTTTCTTT.

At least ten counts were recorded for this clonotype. In nucleotides, the CDR3 is TGTGCCAGCAGCTACCGGGACAGCACAGATACGCAGTATTTT. It translates to CASSYRDSTDTQYF. The chain carries TRBV5-5 and TRBJ2-3; either TRBD1 or TRBD2 may fit D (5 bases each). Germline V gene lookup returns CDR1 SGHKS and CDR2 YYEKEE (reference sequence). V was pared by 3 bases and J by 0 bases, with 8 bases between. The CDR3 contains 14 residues.

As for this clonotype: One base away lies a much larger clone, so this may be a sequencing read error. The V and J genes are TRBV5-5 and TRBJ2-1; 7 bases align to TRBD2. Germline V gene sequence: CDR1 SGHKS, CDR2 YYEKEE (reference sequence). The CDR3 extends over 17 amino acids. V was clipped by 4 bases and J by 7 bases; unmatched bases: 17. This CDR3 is CASSRESGLAARNEQFF. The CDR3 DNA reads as TGTGCCAGCAGCCGAGAGTCCGGGCTAGCGGCGCGGAATGAGCAGTTCTTC.